This TCR beta chain was obtained from a study of cytomegalovirus exposure and HLA in healthy donors (dated by TCRdb to the late 2010s). Background for the entire study: According to an earlier analysis of 587 of the donors, about 179 million T cells yielded 90 million to 140 million unique TCR beta sequences and around 280 Gb of sequence data. Because of strong linkage in the cohort, a handful of DR-DQ haplotypes were treated as single units for association and clustering. Every discovery cohort repertoire had been produced on one sequencing platform. Among 300 to 500 genotyped donors of the cohort, an average of approximately 240,000 unique TCR beta nucleotide sequences was sequenced per donor, of which roughly 17% were non-productive. The study profiled the T cell repertoires of under 850 subjects by immunosequencing and related them to cytomegalovirus serostatus. A later analysis re-analyzed previously published TCR beta repertoires from 550 to 700 donors and added high-resolution HLA genotyping to study TCR occurrence patterns. Genome-wide SNP genotypes for about 60% of the roughly 670 donors were used in a later genetic analysis, which treated that subset as a discovery cohort. HLA typing included class I and class II loci at four-digit resolution. Typing coverage varied by locus: roughly 629-640 donors for A, B, C, DRB1 and DQB1; 500 to 550 for DQA1; nearly 610 for DPA1; roughly 450 for DPB1. In addition to the first cohort of approximately 650 subjects, a separate validation cohort of over 90 different subjects was used. The genetic ancestry cluster associated with self-reported Caucasian donors included 81% of the roughly 410 genotyped donors. The study aimed to test whether cataloging public T cell receptors could reveal signatures of past pathogen exposure. In the later analysis, no new phenotypic data were used to find candidate immune exposures; instead, reliance was placed on TCR beta sequences and their occurrence across donors. High-throughput TCR immunosequencing, statistical association of individual TCRs with disease status, and machine learning were combined to predict cytomegalovirus infection status. Donor age, sex, ethnicity and CMV serostatus were collected together with the repertoire data. Roughly 300 gigabases of sequencing data and roughly 90 million unique TCR sequences were included in an early release covering 550 to 800 HLA-typed donors. An earlier analysis of around 580 of the donors used high-throughput TCR beta sequencing to judge whether each TCR beta V gene segment behaved as functional or pseudogenic.

General conclusions and limits of the study: According to a later analysis, parvovirus B19, influenza, CMV and Epstein-Barr virus appeared linked to several top co-occurrence clusters. A later analysis associated about 18,000 TCR beta sequences with specific HLA alleles at a false discovery rate of 0.05. Cytomegalovirus status was reported to be diagnosed by the classifier with high specificity and sensitivity in both the original and validation cohorts. Roughly uniform sequencing depth across donors was assumed in presence/absence analyses, although this assumption may not hold. Approximately 16 rarely observed V segments, including chromosome 9 orphons, were excluded from the earlier analysis of several hundred of the donors because counts were too low. The sequencing pipeline was judged likely to have produced a cluster of highly shared sequence variants as a technical artifact. A total of 150 to 200 TCR beta chains were listed by the study as associated with cytomegalovirus. In a later analysis, HLA-associated TCR beta chains showed more clonal expansion and lower generation probabilities than non-associated chains that were equally common. Assigning TCR associations to individual alleles was difficult when HLA alleles, especially DR and DQ, strongly co-occurred. Because HLA typing was unavailable for some donors at each locus, only the typed subset was used in association tests. While some public TCRs were present in many individuals, most TCR sequences turned up only very rarely across donors. The authors suggested that the approach could potentially be extended to other disease states and immunological phenotypes. In a later analysis, the rate of TCR association differed among HLA loci, with DRB1 alleles having the most associated TCRs and HLA-C alleles having the fewest. A further reported finding was that TCR beta sequences accurately predicted the HLA-A and HLA-B alleles for most subjects in the first cohort. Broadly in line with IMGT annotations, most TCR beta V segments showed up in productive rearrangements about 87% or about 30% of the time in an earlier analysis of several hundred of the donors. An association between a missense DCLRE1C variant and V-gene and J-gene trimming of TCR beta chains was found in a later genetic analysis and replicated in an independent cohort. In this cohort, only TCR beta chains were sequenced, and detectable features were limited by the absence of alpha or paired-chain data. In vitro tests confirmed that a few of the cytomegalovirus-associated TCR beta chains recognize cytomegalovirus antigens. The only immune exposure information available for the cohort was CMV serostatus. Correlated functional status among segregating V segments might be attributable to linkage disequilibrium, but an unknown experimental factor could not be ruled out. A later analysis found that most CMV-associated TCR beta chains appeared HLA-restricted, with HLA associations seemingly driven largely by CMV exposure. Compared with the approximately 710-donor mean, donors in an Asian-associated ancestry cluster had fewer N-insertions in productive TCRs, according to a later genetic analysis. Some IMGT-functional V segments, including TRBV6-2 and TRBV6-3, could not be distinguished by the 87-base-pair reads and were therefore excluded.

On this clone itself: Its antigen is unknown. No much larger clonotype is one base removed from it; base qualities were not supplied.

The library was built by means of the immunoSEQ multiplex PCR assay. A mixture of 60 forward primers for TCR Vbeta segments and 13 reverse primers for TCR Jbeta segments was used in the multiplex PCR. The CDR3 region of rearranged TCR beta genes was amplified from genomic DNA with a multiplex PCR assay. The Illumina HiSeq System was used to sequence the amplified TCR beta libraries as 87-base-pair reads. The authors processed their data as follows. Across the 600 to 700 repertoires, a later analysis counted 80 million or so unique TCR beta chains, about 10 million of which were shared by at least two donors. A nearest-neighbor algorithm error-corrected the raw reads and collapsed the reads into unique sequences, merging closely related sequences to remove PCR and sequencing errors. V, D and J gene segments were assigned by aligning CDR3 sequences to IMGT reference sequences. Each retained sequence needed at least a six-nucleotide match to both a V gene segment and a J gene segment. Rearrangements were called productive when the CDR3 lacked stop codons and stayed in frame with V and J; all others were non-productive. CDR3 was defined by IMGT convention, running from the second conserved V-encoded cysteine to the conserved J-encoded phenylalanine. The earlier analysis of some 600 of the donors excluded sequences that lacked an unambiguous match to a single V gene segment. In an earlier analysis of several hundred of the donors, a V segment was called functional when productive rearrangements were above 56.7%, and segregating when the standard deviation between donors exceeded 5%. A statistical classification framework was built to diagnose cytomegalovirus status from the catalog of TCR beta chain sequences. In a later analysis, TCR nucleotide sequences were compared against IMGT/GENE-DB human TR gene sequences so that V and J genes could be assigned. Using the TCRdist pipeline, a later analysis assigned CDR3 sequences along with most-parsimonious VDJ recombination scenarios. A later analysis defined each TCR beta chain by its CDR3 amino acid sequence plus V-gene family, and excluded reads lacking a unique V-gene family. As a way to deal with suspected cross-contamination and a sequencing artifact, a later analysis dropped 640 or so nucleotide sequences that were highly shared and had low generation probability. A later analysis calculated a clonal expansion index for each public chain from normalized within-repertoire ranks of inferred template counts. In a later analysis, generation probabilities were computed using a VDJ recombination model fitted to out-of-frame rearrangements, and the results were checked against IGoR. A later analysis scored TCR-TCR, TCR-HLA and TCR-CMV co-occurrence with hypergeometric tests, applying a repertoire-size bias correction to TCR pairs. A later analysis estimated false discovery rates by permuting HLA or CMV assignments 20 times. A later analysis grouped co-occurring TCRs with DBSCAN, adding TCRdist sequence similarity when clustering within HLA-allele-positive subsets. Repertoires with fewer than 30,000 or more than 120,000 public chains, plus five repertoires with anomalous nucleotide sharing, were excluded from co-occurrence clustering. TCRdb stores this immuneACCESS table with in-frame sequences only. Part of the clones is absent; in the studies checked, under half of the shortfall reflects unresolved V genes, and no reason is known for the rest. V, J and clone size are taken as reported in that table, and D and trimming were inferred from the DNA itself. This sample lists roughly 130,000 clones; around three quarters were detected once. The top ten clones comprise roughly 5% of the sample.

The cohort was made up of several hundred healthy bone marrow donors. Cohort members were all nominally healthy when sampled, although unrecorded immune exposures were likely present. The donor was CMV seronegative and was included in the group of 352 seronegative cohort members. A peripheral blood sample was collected from each donor, and TCR beta sequencing was performed on peripheral blood mononuclear cells. The Qiagen DNeasy Blood Extraction Kit was used to extract genomic DNA from the blood cell samples. V is clipped by 5 bases and J by 1 base, and the sequence between their germline boundaries is 14 bases long. The CDR3 numbers 15 residues from cysteine through phenylalanine. Only the CDR3 part of the read is kept: 45 bases, read in frame from the first base. Via the germline V gene, CDR1 is SGHTA and CDR2 FQGNSA.

The rearranged segments are TRBV7-2 and TRBJ1-1; the D gene cannot be named for sure. The TCR originated in a man aged 30-40 years in good health and CMV-seronegative. Specimen: PBMCs. At the DNA level, the sequence is TGTGCCAGCAGCCGAGTTGGAGGGAGGAACACTGAAGCTTTCTTT. This yields the protein CASSRVGGRNTEAFF.